What follows is one T cell receptor beta chain and its context. Sample time point: newly diagnosed GD, antithyroid drugs for less than 3 months. PBMC-extracted RNA yielded the TCR library. The data were obtained in a study of regulatory T cells in long-lasting Graves disease. Construction of TCR beta libraries relied on iRepertoire HTBI primers and on Arm-PCR targeting CDR3 regions. TCRdb passed the multiplex PCR reads through MiXCR, listing each CDR3 protein once. Here the sample spans about 560,000 distinct CDR3 sequences, 15% to 20% being singletons. The CDR3 contains 18 residues. From germline, CDR1 is SGHTA and CDR2 FQGNSA. The V end was cut by 3 bases, the J end by 0 bases, with 21 bases between. Another study also made use of these data, one on T cells in Graves' hyperthyroidism and ophthalmopathy.

The sequencing used peripheral blood mononuclear cells (PBMCs), collected at new diagnosis, from a patient treated with antithyroid drugs. V is TRBV7-2 and J is TRBJ2-7; possible D gene TRBD2, 5 bases. This clonotype was sampled from a man between 18 and 35 years old with Graves disease. CDR3 nucleotides: TGTGCCAGCAGCTTCGTTGGAGGAAGGCTGGGGTTCTCCTACGAGCAGTACTTC. This gives the protein CASSFVGGRLGFSYEQYF.